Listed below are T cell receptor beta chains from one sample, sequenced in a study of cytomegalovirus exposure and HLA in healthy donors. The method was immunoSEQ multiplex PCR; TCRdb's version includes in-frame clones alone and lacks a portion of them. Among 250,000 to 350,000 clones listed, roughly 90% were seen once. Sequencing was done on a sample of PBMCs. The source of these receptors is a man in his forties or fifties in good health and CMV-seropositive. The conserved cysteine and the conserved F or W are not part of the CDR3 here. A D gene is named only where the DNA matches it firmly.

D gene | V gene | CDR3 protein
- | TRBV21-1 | ASTPGSPNYGYT
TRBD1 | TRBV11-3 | ASSLGSHRGETQY
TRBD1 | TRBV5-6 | ASSLGGQWVNTEAF
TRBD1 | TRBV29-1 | SVSRTGAYEQY
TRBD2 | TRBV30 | AWSPLAGGPETQY
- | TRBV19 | ASSLPGDNEQF
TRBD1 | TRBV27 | ASSLSVGGGYGYT
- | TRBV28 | ASSPSTSRGNYEQY
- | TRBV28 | ASTPTPGETDTQY
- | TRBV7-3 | ASSTDSPNSPLH
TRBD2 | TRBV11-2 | ASSLAVGRDEQF
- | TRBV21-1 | ASQPRYGLYEQY
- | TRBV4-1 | ASSLLASSGANVLT
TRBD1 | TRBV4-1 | ASSHTQGAVDTQY
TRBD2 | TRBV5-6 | ASSLIAGAYNEQF
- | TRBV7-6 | ASSLDTGSSETQY
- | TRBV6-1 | ASSDSTFIETQY
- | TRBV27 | ASSLGGARTDTQY
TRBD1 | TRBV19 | ASRTGRMNTEAF
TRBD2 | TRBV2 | ASRLAGATSSYEQY
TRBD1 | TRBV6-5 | ASSYSTRGPGELF
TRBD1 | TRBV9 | ASSPEDRAEQY
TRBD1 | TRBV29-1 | SVERRQGSEYEQY
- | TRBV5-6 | ASSLRRGRETQY
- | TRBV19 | ASNTGIADGYT
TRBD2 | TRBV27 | ASSLYGGSGVSYEQY